A single sample gave rise to the 15 T cell receptor beta chains below, sequenced in a study of T-cell memory formation after mild COVID-19. One entry per CDR3 protein, called by TCRdb with MiXCR from the 5' RACE reads. In the table there are hundreds of thousands of distinct CDR3 sequences, 16% of which are singletons. Specimen: PBMCs or a T cell subset sorted from them (not recorded which). The receptors derive from a man aged 18 to 30 who had mild COVID-19 (a few samples of this study predate the infection). Cell type and time point are not known.

This clonotype was found a few times. The rearrangement joins TRBV3-1 to TRBJ2-4; 8 bases align to TRBD2. CDR3 length equals 14 residues. From germline, CDR1 is LGHDT and CDR2 YNNKEL (reference sequence). V gave up 4 bases and J gave up 7 bases; unmatched junction bases: 6. The CDR3 region has the DNA TGTGCCAGCAGCCCCCCGGGGGGGTGGAACATTCAGTACTTC. It codes for CASSPPGGWNIQYF.

This clonotype was found many times. This is likely a read error, given that the CDR3 carries no conserved phenylalanine or tryptophan at its end. The limits of the CDR3 on the DNA are not certain, so only TCRdb's listed CDR3 is given. V and J are TRBV20-1 and TRBJ2-1; TRBD1, the table's D call, lacks a check against the DNA. CDR1 is DFQATT, CDR2 SNEGSKA, per germline (reference sequence). Counting both end residues, the CDR3 totals 11 amino acids. CDR3 amino acids: CSVQGTGYLII.

This clonotype was picked up a small number of times. The CDR3 sequence is CASSLYADRNYGYTF. CDR3 in DNA: TGTGCCAGCAGCCTATATGCTGACAGAAACTATGGCTACACCTTC. The chain uses TRBV4-2 and TRBJ1-2, with D possibly TRBD1 on 5 matching bases. The CDR3 runs 15 residues. The ends were cut back, 4 bases at V and 2 bases at J, with 14 bases in the middle. The germline V gene has CDR1 LGHNA and CDR2 YNFKEQ.

This clonotype showed up many times. V is TRBV6-5 and J is TRBJ2-3; no clear D. CDR1 and CDR2 from the germline V gene are MNHEY and SVGAGI. Trimming stripped 7 bases from V and 5 bases from J, with 10 bases between. This CDR3 has 12 residues. The CDR3 loop is CASTDEKDTQYF. The CDR3 region has the DNA TGTGCCAGCACTGATGAAAAAGATACGCAGTATTTT.

In its sample, this clonotype was seen a few times. The chain links TRBV10-3 to TRBJ2-2; D might be TRBD1 or TRBD2, each matching 5 bases. The CDR3 loop spans 18 amino acids. Germline-derived CDR1 and CDR2 are ENHRY and SYGVKD. V shed 0 bases and J shed 2 bases, with 16 bases lying between them. CDR3 region: CAISESLVLGTNTGELFF. The CDR3 DNA is TGTGCCATCAGTGAGTCTCTGGTCCTGGGGACCAACACCGGGGAGCTGTTTTTT.

There are a few counts of this clonotype. The genes are TRBV5-1 and TRBJ2-7, with D maybe TRBD2 (6 bases). The CDR3 has 16 amino acids. Trimming cost V 0 bases and J 2 bases, with 15 bases left between them. Germline V gives CDR1 SGHRS, CDR2 YFSETQ. The CDR3 DNA sequence: TGCGCCAGCAGCTTGGCGGGACTCGAACCTACCTACGAGCAGTACTTC. Protein sequence: CASSLAGLEPTYEQYF.

The chain employs TRBV13 and TRBJ1-1; no reliable D call. The CDR3 has 15 residues. V was clipped by 3 bases and J by 1 base, with 12 bases between them. The germline gives CDR1 PRHDT, CDR2 FYEKMQ (reference sequence). The CDR3 DNA is TGTGCCAGCAGCTTGACCTCGGACGGGAACACTGAAGCTTTCTTT. Translation: CASSLTSDGNTEAFF.

This clonotype has only a few counts. The genes are TRBV7-3 and TRBJ2-5; 7 bases line up with TRBD2. The germline CDR1 and CDR2 sequences are SGHTA and FQGTGA. This CDR3 spans 15 amino acids. The ends lost 5 bases at V and 0 bases at J; junction bases unmatched: 6. The CDR3 DNA follows: TGTGCCAGCAGCCACGAAGCGGGGAACCAAGAGACCCAGTACTTC. It yields the protein CASSHEAGNQETQYF.

This clonotype has only a few counts. The chain is built from TRBV6-5 and TRBJ2-3; the D gene is possibly TRBD1 (5 bases). V lost 1 base and J lost 6, with 14 bases in between. The germline CDR1 and CDR2 sequences are MNHEY and SVGAGI. The CDR3 is made up of 15 amino acids. CDR3 DNA: TGTGCCAGCAGTTACTTAGGGGCCACCCAGGATACGCAGTATTTT. It is translated as CASSYLGATQDTQYF.

This clonotype was counted between two and nine times. The genes are TRBV28 and TRBJ2-7; 10 positions agree with TRBD1. The CDR3 runs 13 residues. CDR1 MDHEN and CDR2 SYDVKM come from the germline V gene. The V and J ends lost 8 bases and 2 bases, in that order; junction bases with no gene match: 3. The CDR3 DNA is TGTGCCAGCCGCGGGACAGGGGCCTACGAGCAGTACGTC. Its translation is CASRGTGAYEQYV.

The CDR3 region is CASSGREAVSPGELFF. The DNA for the CDR3 is TGTGCCAGCAGCGGTCGGGAGGCGGTTTCCCCCGGGGAGCTGTTTTTT. The chain has TRBV21-1 and TRBJ2-2; the table assigns TRBD2, which was not confirmed against the DNA. TRBV21-1 is marked as a pseudogene. The CDR3 has 16 residues.

This clonotype was seen only a few times. CDR3 nucleotide sequence: TGTGCCAGCAACTGGGACTACCCAGAGACCCAGTACTTC. Protein: CASNWDYPETQYF. The V and J genes are TRBV2 and TRBJ2-5, with 7 bases identical to TRBD2. Looked up from germline, CDR1 is SNHLY and CDR2 is FYNNEI. The CDR3 consists of 13 residues. The V and J ends lost 7 bases and 4 bases, in that order; junction bases with no gene match: 6.

The chain joins TRBV6-5 to TRBJ2-1, with D possibly being TRBD2 (5 bases). The V end was cut by 5 bases, the J end by 3 bases, with 14 bases between. Germline assignment: CDR1 MNHEY and CDR2 SVGAGI. The CDR3 has 15 residues. As DNA, the CDR3 is TGTGCCAGCAGTACCCTAGCAAGGGTCTACAATGAGCAGTTCTTC. Its protein product is CASSTLARVYNEQFF.

This clonotype occurred many times. The genes are TRBV9 and TRBJ2-5; D is uncertain. Germline values: CDR1 SGDLS, CDR2 YYNGEE. V lost 0 bases, J lost 4 bases, and 10 bases lay in between. This CDR3 has 14 amino acids. CDR3 residues: CASSVGVGRETQYF. The CDR3 DNA follows: TGTGCCAGCAGCGTAGGTGTAGGCCGAGAGACCCAGTACTTC.

The chain joins TRBV15 to TRBJ1-2, with D possibly matching TRBD1 (6 bases). The CDR3 is made up of 15 amino acids. The germline CDR1 and CDR2 sequences are LNHNV and YYDKDF (reference sequence). V was clipped by 3 bases and J by 5 bases, with 16 bases between them. For the CDR3, the DNA is TGTGCCACCAGCAGGGGACTCGACAGGCAATATGGCTACACCTTC. This translates into CATSRGLDRQYGYTF.